Each of the 14 T cell receptor beta chains below was sequenced from the same sample in a study of CD8+ T cells in alopecia areata. Reverse transcription of extracted RNA yielded cDNA, which provided the sequencing template. Clones were sequenced by immunoSEQ multiplex PCR, and TCRdb holds only the in-frame ones, with some missing. The sample has about 270,000 clones; around 64% are singletons. Documented treatment: oral pan-JAK inhibitor, 5-10 mg twice daily. Material: CD4+ T cells sorted from blood, obtained around week 54, from a patient treated with tofacitinib. The receptors stem from a human donor with alopecia areata.

Points on this clone: Germline is not matched at one junction end, which may reflect a read error. This chain connects TRBV7-7 to TRBJ2-5; D may be TRBD1 (6 bases). This CDR3 comprises 14 residues. The germline V gene has CDR1 SSHAT and CDR2 FNYEAQ (reference sequence). The chain's CDR3 is CASSLALGGETQYF. The CDR3 nucleotides read TGTGCTAGCAGCTTAGCGCTAGGGGGAGAGACCCAGTACTTC.

This clone was picked up a small number of times. The gene calls are TRBV30 and TRBJ2-5; no clear D. The germline V gene encodes CDR1 GTSNPN and CDR2 SVGIG (reference sequence). The CDR3 has 12 amino acids. With 5 bases removed from V and 5 bases from J, the gap between germline ends came to 12 bases. The CDR3 reads CAWATRSETQYF. DNA for the CDR3: TGTGCCTGGGCGACCAGGAGCGAGACCCAGTACTTC.

The chain combines TRBV29-1 with TRBJ1-1; D might be TRBD1 (5 bases). The CDR3 length is 13 residues. V was clipped by 5 bases and J by 0 bases, with 10 bases between them. In germline, CDR1 is SQVTM, CDR2 ANQGSEA. CDR3 nucleotides: TGCAGCGTTCAACCAGGGTTGAACACTGAAGCTTTCTTT. Its protein is CSVQPGLNTEAFF.

The chain recombines TRBV4-1 with TRBJ1-2, with D unclear. The V and J ends lost 0 bases and 4 bases respectively, with 6 bases between them. The CDR3 is 13 amino acids. Germline-derived CDR1 and CDR2 are MGHRA and YSYEKL. The CDR3 region is CASSQEGLYGYTF. The CDR3, as DNA: TGCGCCAGCAGCCAAGAAGGCCTCTATGGCTACACCTTC.

The chain couples TRBV10-3 to TRBJ2-5; perhaps D is TRBD1 or TRBD2 (5 bases each). This CDR3 comprises 15 residues. V lost 0 bases and J 1 base, leaving 9 bases between the germline ends. From germline, CDR1 is ENHRY and CDR2 SYGVKD. The CDR3 coding sequence is TGTGCCATCAGTGAGTCGGGGGACCGCCAAGAGACCCAGTACTTC. Translation gives CAISESGDRQETQYF.

This clone was found a few times. The chain is built from TRBV29-1 and TRBJ2-2; D remains ambiguous. The germline V gene has CDR1 SQVTM and CDR2 ANQGSEA. There are 11 residues in the CDR3. V dropped 6 bases and J dropped 3 bases, with 5 bases sitting between them. In DNA form, the CDR3 reads TGCAGCGTGGGTTACACCGGGGAGCTGTTTTTT. Its protein is CSVGYTGELFF.

In its sample, this clone was seen a few times. The V call is TRBV7-9, the J call TRBJ2-5; no clear D gene. Matching the DNA end better, TRBJ2-7 makes the J call doubtful. The CDR3 length is 12 residues. Per germline, CDR1 SEHNR and CDR2 FQNEAQ (reference sequence). This CDR3 reads CASSFGSYEQYF. As DNA, the CDR3 is TGTGCCAGCAGCTTCGGGTCCTACGAGCAGTACTTC.

This chain links TRBV30 with TRBJ1-1, with a tentative D call TRBD1 (5 bases). CDR3 length: 15 amino acids. The germline CDR1 and CDR2 sequences are GTSNPN and SVGIG (reference sequence). The V gene lost 1 base and the J gene lost 1 base, with 13 bases spanning the gap. CDR3 in amino acids: CAWSDWGGKNTEAFF. DNA for the CDR3: TGTGCCTGGAGTGATTGGGGGGGAAAGAACACTGAAGCTTTCTTT.

This clone occurred once. The chain carries TRBV30 and TRBJ1-2; D not resolved. Germline values: CDR1 GTSNPN, CDR2 SVGIG (reference sequence). The CDR3 covers 14 residues. V lost 0 bases, J lost 4 bases, and 12 bases lay in between. The CDR3 nucleotides are TGTGCCTGGAGTGTTGTGAGGACCCTCTATGGCTACACCTTC. Translated: CAWSVVRTLYGYTF.

The chain recombines TRBV15 with TRBJ1-3; unclear D gene. The germline V and J ends were trimmed by 0 bases and 3 bases, with 6 bases remaining between them. There are 14 residues in the CDR3. Germline assignment: CDR1 LNHNV and CDR2 YYDKDF (reference sequence). CDR3 in amino acids: CATSREVRGNTIYF. As DNA, the CDR3 is TGTGCCACCAGCAGAGAGGTTCGTGGAAACACCATATATTTT.

V usage is TRBV30 and J usage is TRBJ1-3; D uncertain. The CDR3 is 12 residues long. Between the trimmed V and J ends, which lost 3 bases and 0 bases, there was a span of 3 bases. Germline V CDR1 and CDR2: GTSNPN, SVGIG (reference sequence). The CDR3 here is CAWRLSGNTIYF. Written as DNA, the CDR3 is TGTGCCTGGAGGCTCTCTGGAAACACCATATATTTT.

The V call is TRBV2, the J call TRBJ2-6; 8 positions agree with TRBD1. Germline CDR1 reads SNHLY; CDR2 reads FYNNEI. This CDR3 comprises 22 residues. The trim removed 5 bases at V and 4 bases at J, leaving 25 bases unmatched. CDR3 sequence (DNA): TGTGCCAGCAGTCAACGGGATTGGGCAGGGGGCGATACCCCGGGAGGGGCCAACGTCCTGACTTTC. It yields the protein CASSQRDWAGGDTPGGANVLTF.

The genes are TRBV5-1 and TRBJ2-5; perhaps TRBD1 as D (5 bases). Germline values: CDR1 SGHRS, CDR2 YFSETQ. Trimming removed 4 bases from V and 5 bases from J, with 18 bases in between. This CDR3 is 15 amino acids long. The CDR3 DNA sequence: TGCGCCAGCAGCCCCCCGGACACTCCCCGGGAGACCCAGTACTTC. Protein sequence: CASSPPDTPRETQYF.

The chain carries TRBV5-1 and TRBJ2-5, with 7 bases aligning to TRBD2. There are 13 residues in the CDR3. Trimming at V came to 4 bases and at J to 2 bases, leaving 2 bases not matched to a gene. Per germline, CDR1 SGHRS and CDR2 YFSETQ. The CDR3 sequence is CASSKGLQETQYF. The CDR3, as DNA: TGCGCCAGCAGCAAGGGACTACAAGAGACCCAGTACTTC.